This T cell receptor (beta chain) was recovered during a study of regulatory T cells in long-lasting Graves disease. At the level of the study: Persistent Graves' disease denoted over 5 years of antithyroid drugs plus positive TSH receptor antibodies.

Findings of the study overall: Exclusively peripheral blood, rather than thyroid tissue, was studied.

HTBI primers from iRepertoire and Arm-PCR of CDR3 regions yielded the TCR beta libraries. Each CDR3 protein gets one entry after TCRdb re-called the multiplex PCR reads with MiXCR. The data contain a few hundred thousand distinct CDR3 sequences, approximately 25% of them singletons. Noted time point: persistent/refractory GD, antithyroid drugs over 5 years with positive TRAb. PBMC RNA served as the TCR library source. This clonotype was seen many times. Its antigen is currently unknown. The sample here was peripheral blood mononuclear cells (PBMCs), taken when the disease was refractory, from a patient treated with antithyroid drugs. This clonotype was obtained from a woman aged 35 to 49 with Graves disease.

The CDR3 DNA reads as TGTGCCAGCAGTGATCGTAACAGGTATAGCAATCAGCCCCAGCATTTT. It encodes CASSDRNRYSNQPQHF. The chain employs TRBV2 and TRBJ1-5; possible D gene TRBD1, 5 bases. The germline V and J ends were trimmed by 3 bases and 0 bases, with 12 bases remaining between them. The length of the CDR3 is 16 residues. Germline CDR1 is SNHLY and CDR2 is FYNNEI.